A single sample is the source of the 2 T cell receptor beta chains below, sequenced in a study of cytomegalovirus exposure and HLA in healthy donors. PCR was performed using 60 Vbeta and 13 Jbeta primers. Sequencing was performed with immunoSEQ multiplex PCR; in TCRdb, only in-frame clones are kept and a portion is missing. Among about 120,000 clones listed, around 80% were seen once. The sample taken for sequencing was PBMCs. Receptors were obtained from a female donor in good health and CMV-seronegative.

This clone was picked up one time. The rearrangement links TRBV19 to TRBJ2-7, with 10 positions matching TRBD1. The germline V gene has CDR1 LNHDA and CDR2 SQIVND (reference sequence). The CDR3 has 14 residues. V was clipped by 8 bases and J by 5 bases; unmatched bases: 9. CDR3 DNA sequence: TGTGCCAGTGTTGGCCGGGACAGGGGACACGAGCAGTACTTC. As protein: CASVGRDRGHEQYF.

The V gene is TRBV6-5, the J gene TRBJ2-1; TRBD1 aligns across 9 bases. This CDR3 is built from 13 residues. Germline-derived CDR1 and CDR2 are MNHEY and SVGAGI. The V gene end was trimmed by 5 bases and the J gene end by 10 bases; junction bases not matched to a gene: 6. CDR3 coding DNA: TGTGCCAGCAGTCCGACAGGGGGATACGAGCAGTTCTTC. It translates to CASSPTGGYEQFF.